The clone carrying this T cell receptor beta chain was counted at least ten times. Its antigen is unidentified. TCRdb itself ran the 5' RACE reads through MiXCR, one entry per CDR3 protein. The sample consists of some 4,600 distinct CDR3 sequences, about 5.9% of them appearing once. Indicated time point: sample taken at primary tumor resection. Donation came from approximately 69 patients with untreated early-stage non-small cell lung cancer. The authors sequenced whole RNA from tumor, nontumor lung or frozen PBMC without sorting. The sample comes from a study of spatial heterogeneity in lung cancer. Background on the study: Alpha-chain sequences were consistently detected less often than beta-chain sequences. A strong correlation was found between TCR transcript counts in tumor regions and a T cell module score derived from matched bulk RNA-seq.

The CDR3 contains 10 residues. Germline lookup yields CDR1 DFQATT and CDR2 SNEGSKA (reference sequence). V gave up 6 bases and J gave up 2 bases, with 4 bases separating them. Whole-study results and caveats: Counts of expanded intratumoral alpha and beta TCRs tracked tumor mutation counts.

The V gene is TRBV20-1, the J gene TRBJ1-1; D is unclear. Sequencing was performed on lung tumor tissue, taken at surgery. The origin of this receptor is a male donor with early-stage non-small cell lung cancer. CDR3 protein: CSAINTEAFF. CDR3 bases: TGCAGTGCCATAAACACTGAAGCTTTCTTT.